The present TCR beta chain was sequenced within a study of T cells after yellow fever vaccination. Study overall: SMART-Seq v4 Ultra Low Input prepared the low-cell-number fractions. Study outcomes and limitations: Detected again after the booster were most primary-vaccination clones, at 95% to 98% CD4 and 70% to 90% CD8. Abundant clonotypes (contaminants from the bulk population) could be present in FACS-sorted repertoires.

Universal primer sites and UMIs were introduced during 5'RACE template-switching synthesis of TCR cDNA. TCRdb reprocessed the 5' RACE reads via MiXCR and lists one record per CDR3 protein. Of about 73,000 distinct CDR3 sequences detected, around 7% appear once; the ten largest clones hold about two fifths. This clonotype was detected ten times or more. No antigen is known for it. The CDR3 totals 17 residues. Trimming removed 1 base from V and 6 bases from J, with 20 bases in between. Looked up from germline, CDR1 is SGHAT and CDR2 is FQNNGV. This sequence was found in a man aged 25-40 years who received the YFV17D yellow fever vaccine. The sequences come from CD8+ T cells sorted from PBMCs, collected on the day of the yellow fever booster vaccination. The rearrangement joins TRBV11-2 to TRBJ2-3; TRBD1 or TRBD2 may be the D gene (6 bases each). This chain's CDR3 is CASSLVSGARNSDTQYF. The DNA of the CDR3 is TGTGCCAGCAGCTTAGTATCGGGGGCGAGGAATTCGGATACGCAGTATTTT.